The T cell receptor (beta chain) described here comes from a study of a mutant IDH1 vaccine in newly diagnosed glioma. At the level of the study: Former treatment meant radiotherapy, temozolomide, or both; the majority had gotten both.

The sample's time point: week 11, during vaccination. The content of each vaccine dose was 300 ug of mutant IDH1 20-mer peptide, and topical imiquimod accompanied it. Sequencing used immunoSEQ multiplex PCR; TCRdb keeps in-frame clones, though not all of them. The repertoire holds tens of thousands of clones, with approximately 80% as singletons. Trimming cost V 0 bases and J 7 bases, with 2 bases left between them. There are 11 residues in the CDR3. Germline V gene lookup returns CDR1 LGHNA and CDR2 YNFKEQ. Of note for this clone: Its matching antigen is unknown.

The receptor comes from a man aged 45-65 years with glioma. The V and J genes are TRBV4-2 and TRBJ2-3; D gene unclear. This specimen consisted of PBMCs, obtained from a glioma patient whose treatment included an IDH1 peptide vaccine. Here the CDR3 reads CASSQEYTQYF. Here the CDR3 DNA reads TGTGCCAGCAGCCAAGAGTATACGCAGTATTTT.